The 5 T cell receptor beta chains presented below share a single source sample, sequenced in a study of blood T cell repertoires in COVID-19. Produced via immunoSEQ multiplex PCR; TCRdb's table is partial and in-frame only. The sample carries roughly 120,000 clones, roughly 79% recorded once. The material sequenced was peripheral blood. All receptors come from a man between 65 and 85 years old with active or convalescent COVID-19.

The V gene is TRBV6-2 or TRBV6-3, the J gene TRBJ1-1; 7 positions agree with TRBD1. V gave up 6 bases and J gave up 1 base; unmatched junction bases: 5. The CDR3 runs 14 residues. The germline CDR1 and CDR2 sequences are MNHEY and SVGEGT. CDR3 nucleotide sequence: TGTGCCAGCAGGTACAGGGGCCCGAACACTGAAGCTTTCTTT. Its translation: CASRYRGPNTEAFF.

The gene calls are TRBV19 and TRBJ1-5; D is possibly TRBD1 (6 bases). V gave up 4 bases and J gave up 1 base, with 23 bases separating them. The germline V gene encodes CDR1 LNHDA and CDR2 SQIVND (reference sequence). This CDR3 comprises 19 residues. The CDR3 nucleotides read TGTGCCAGTAGTAGTAATGTAGGGGGTGCCGTAATGAGCAATCAGCCCCAGCATTTT. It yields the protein CASSSNVGGAVMSNQPQHF.

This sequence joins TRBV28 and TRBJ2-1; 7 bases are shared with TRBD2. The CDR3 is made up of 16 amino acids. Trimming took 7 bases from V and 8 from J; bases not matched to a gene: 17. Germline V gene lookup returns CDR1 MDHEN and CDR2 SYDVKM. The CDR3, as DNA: TGTGCCAGCACCAACGGGAGGAGCGGAGGGGCCCATGAGCAGTTCTTC. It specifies CASTNGRSGGAHEQFF.

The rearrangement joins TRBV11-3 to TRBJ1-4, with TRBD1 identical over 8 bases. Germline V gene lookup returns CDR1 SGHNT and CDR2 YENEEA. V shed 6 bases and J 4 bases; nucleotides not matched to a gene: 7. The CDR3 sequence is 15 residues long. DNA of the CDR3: TGTGCCAGCAGACGTCAGGGGGCCGGTAATGAAAAACTGTTTTTT. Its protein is CASRRQGAGNEKLFF.

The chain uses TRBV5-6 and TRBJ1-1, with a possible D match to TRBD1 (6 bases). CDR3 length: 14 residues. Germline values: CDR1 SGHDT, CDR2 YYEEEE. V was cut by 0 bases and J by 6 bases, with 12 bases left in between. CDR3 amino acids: CASSLVGGHAEAFF. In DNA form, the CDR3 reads TGTGCCAGCAGCTTGGTCGGGGGGCACGCTGAAGCTTTCTTT.